A single sample is the source of the 4 T cell receptor beta chains below, sequenced in a study of OX40 agonist ivuxolimab in advanced cancers. Profiling relied on immunoSEQ multiplex PCR, and the TCRdb table lists in-frame clones only, not all of them. This table has around 56,000 clones, approximately 90% appearing once. Sequenced material: CD4+ or CD8+ T cells sorted from blood, taken in a trial of the OX40 agonist ivuxolimab. These receptors were taken from an adult with an advanced solid tumor such as melanoma, head and neck, liver or kidney cancer.

The gene calls are TRBV7-2 and TRBJ1-1; D call uncertain. The CDR3 length is 12 residues. Germline loops: CDR1 SGHTA, CDR2 FQGNSA. Trimming took off 9 bases at V and 1 base at J, with 9 bases between the two ends. The CDR3 sequence is CASRSWNTEAFF. The CDR3 bases are TGTGCCAGTCGGTCCTGGAACACTGAAGCTTTCTTT.

The chain has TRBV2 and TRBJ2-2, with a weak D call TRBD2 (6 bases). The V gene's germline CDR1 is SNHLY and CDR2 FYNNEI. This CDR3 has 15 amino acids. Trimming stripped 5 bases from V and 0 bases from J, with 10 bases between. In nucleotides, the CDR3 is TGTGCCAGCAGTATGGGACTTGCGAACACCGGGGAGCTGTTTTTT. It is translated as CASSMGLANTGELFF.

The gene calls are TRBV2 and TRBJ2-5; 10 bases are shared with TRBD2. From germline, CDR1 is SNHLY and CDR2 FYNNEI. The V segment lost 3 bases and the J segment 4 bases; nucleotides outside the gene matches: 8. The length of the CDR3 is 16 residues. CDR3 coding DNA: TGTGCCAGCAGTGATAGCTCTAGCGGGGGTCCAGAGACCCAGTACTTC. Amino acid sequence: CASSDSSSGGPETQYF.

Only a few counts were recorded for this clone. The rearrangement joins TRBV19 to TRBJ2-1; 10 nucleotides line up with TRBD2. The CDR3 sequence is 14 residues long. V gave up 4 bases and J gave up 5 bases; unmatched junction bases: 2. Looked up from germline, CDR1 is LNHDA and CDR2 is SQIVND (reference sequence). CDR3 loop: CASSRGLAHNEQFF. CDR3 DNA: TGTGCCAGTAGTAGGGGACTAGCGCACAATGAGCAGTTCTTC.